This paragraph covers one TCR beta chain sequence. The antigen is unknown. The data belong to a study of response to subunit inactivated influenza vaccine. Study-level findings and limits: That few new T cells are recruited by each seasonal influenza vaccination was the authors' suggestion.

Trimming removed 6 bases from V and 3 bases from J; junction bases left unmatched: 8. CDR3 length equals 17 residues. TCRdb re-derived calls from the RT-PCR reads in MiXCR, one entry per CDR3 protein. The sample has fewer than 800,000 distinct CDR3 sequences; approximately 14% are singletons. The chain recombines TRBV12-3 or TRBV12-4 with TRBJ2-4; 13 bases are shared with TRBD2. Sequences were derived from PBMCs from blood, sampled 12 days after vaccination. This receptor was obtained from a man aged 45-60 years who received an inactivated influenza vaccine. The CDR3 sequence is CASSLGLAGVDKNIQYF. As DNA, the CDR3 is TGTGCCAGCAGCCTCGGACTAGCGGGAGTCGACAAAAACATTCAGTACTTC.